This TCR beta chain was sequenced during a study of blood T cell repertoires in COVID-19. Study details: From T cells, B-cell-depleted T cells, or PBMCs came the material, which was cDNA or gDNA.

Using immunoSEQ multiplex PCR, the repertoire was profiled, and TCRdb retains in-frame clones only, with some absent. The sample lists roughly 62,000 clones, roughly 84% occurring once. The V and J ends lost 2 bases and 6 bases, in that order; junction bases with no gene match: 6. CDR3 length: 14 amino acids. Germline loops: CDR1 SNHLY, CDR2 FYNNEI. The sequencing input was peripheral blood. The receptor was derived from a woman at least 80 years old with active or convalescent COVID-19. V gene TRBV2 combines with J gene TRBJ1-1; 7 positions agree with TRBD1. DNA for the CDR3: TGTGCCAGCAGTGAAAGACAGGGTAGGGCTGAAGCTTTCTTT. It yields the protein CASSERQGRAEAFF.